The 2 T cell receptor beta chains below were found in one sample sequenced in a study of cytotoxic CD8 clonotypes in ibrutinib-treated CLL. TCRdb keeps only in-frame clones here, not all; method: immunoSEQ multiplex PCR. This sample has approximately 340,000 clones, with roughly 67% found just once. Material: PBMCs, obtained after 36 months of ibrutinib treatment. The receptors here all came from a human donor with chronic lymphocytic leukemia.

The chain combines TRBV5-6 with TRBJ1-2; 10 bases match TRBD1. Germline CDR1 SGHDT, CDR2 YYEEEE. There are 16 residues in the CDR3. The trim removed 4 bases at V and 3 bases at J, leaving 9 bases unmatched. In nucleotides, the CDR3 is TGTGCCAGCAGCAGAAAGACGGGACAGGGGTACTATGGCTACACCTTC. It encodes CASSRKTGQGYYGYTF.

V is TRBV7-2 and J is TRBJ2-3; TRBD1 might be the D (5 bases). V lost 5 bases, J lost 0 bases, and 21 bases lay in between. Germline values: CDR1 SGHTA, CDR2 FQGNSA. CDR3 length equals 18 residues. CDR3 coding DNA: TGTGCCAGCAGCAGGGGTCGGGTCGGGCACCCTAGCACAGATACGCAGTATTTT. Its translation: CASSRGRVGHPSTDTQYF.